Below are 6 T cell receptor beta chains sequenced from a single sample in a study of cytomegalovirus exposure and HLA in healthy donors. Libraries were prepared by immunoSEQ multiplex PCR; TCRdb keeps only in-frame clonotypes and omits some of them. Here the sample spans about 71,000 clones, 94% being singletons. Specimen: PBMCs. These receptors originate from a man between 18 and 29 years old in good health and CMV-seropositive.

Written as DNA, the CDR3 is TGTGCCAGTAGTACCGGACAGGGCGCTTCTGGCTACACCTTC. Encoded protein: CASSTGQGASGYTF. This chain joins TRBV19 and TRBJ1-2; 8 nucleotides match TRBD1. This CDR3 spans 14 amino acids. V was clipped by 4 bases and J by 7 bases; unmatched bases: 8. The germline CDR1 and CDR2 sequences are LNHDA and SQIVND (reference sequence).

V gene TRBV10-1 combines with J gene TRBJ2-1; 10 nucleotides agree with TRBD1. From germline, CDR1 is WNHNN and CDR2 SYGVQD (reference sequence). The CDR3 runs 16 residues. The V segment lost 5 bases and the J segment 4 bases; nucleotides outside the gene matches: 8. The CDR3 region is CASSPSRTGGYNEQFF. The CDR3 nucleotides are TGCGCCAGCAGTCCGTCGAGGACAGGGGGGTACAATGAGCAGTTCTTC.

The chain employs TRBV9 and TRBJ2-3; no clear D. Trimming removed 0 bases at V and 2 bases at J, with 13 bases between. Germline-derived CDR1 and CDR2 are SGDLS and YYNGEE. This CDR3 is 16 amino acids long. The CDR3 sequence is CASSVGHQAPTDTQYF. The CDR3 DNA reads as TGTGCCAGCAGCGTAGGTCACCAGGCTCCCACAGATACGCAGTATTTT.

This clone appeared once. The V call is TRBV19, the J call TRBJ2-2, with D possibly matching TRBD2 (5 bases). The ends were cut back, 6 bases at V and 6 bases at J, with 11 bases in the middle. The CDR3 loop spans 13 amino acids. Germline V gene data show CDR1 as LNHDA and CDR2 as SQIVND (reference sequence). CDR3 protein: CASRFVGAGELFF. The CDR3 coding sequence is TGTGCCAGTAGATTCGTGGGAGCCGGGGAGCTGTTTTTT.

This chain joins TRBV18 and TRBJ2-1; 7 positions match TRBD1. Germline loops: CDR1 KGHSH, CDR2 LQKENI. V was pared by 6 bases and J by 9 bases, with 11 bases of the junction left unmatched. This CDR3 spans 14 amino acids. Here the CDR3 reads CASSQPGQRSEQFF. The CDR3 region has the DNA TGTGCCAGCTCCCAACCGGGACAGAGGAGTGAGCAGTTCTTC.

The chain combines TRBV29-1 with TRBJ2-5; TRBD1 agrees at 8 bases. Germline loops: CDR1 SQVTM, CDR2 ANQGSEA. The V gene end was trimmed by 7 bases and the J gene end by 1 base; junction bases not matched to a gene: 2. The CDR3 runs 12 residues. The CDR3 bases are TGCAGCGGACAGGGGTTCCAAGAGACCCAGTACTTC. As protein: CSGQGFQETQYF. Full variable domain (missing parts from reference TRBV29-1 and TRBJ2-5): SAVISQKPSRDICQRGTSLTIQCQVDSQVTMMFWYRQQPGQSLTLIATANQGSEATYESGFVIDKFPISRPNLTFSTLTVSNMSPEDSSIYLCSGQGFQETQYFGPGTRLLVL.